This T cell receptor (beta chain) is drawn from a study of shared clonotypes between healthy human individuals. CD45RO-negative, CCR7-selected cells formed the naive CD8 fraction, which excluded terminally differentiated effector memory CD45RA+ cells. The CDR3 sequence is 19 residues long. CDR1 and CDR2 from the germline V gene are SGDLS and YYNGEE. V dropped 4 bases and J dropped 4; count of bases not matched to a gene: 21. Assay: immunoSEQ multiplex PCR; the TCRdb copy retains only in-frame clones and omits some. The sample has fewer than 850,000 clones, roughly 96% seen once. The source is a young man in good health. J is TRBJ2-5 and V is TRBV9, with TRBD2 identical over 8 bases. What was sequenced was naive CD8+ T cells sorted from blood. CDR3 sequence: CASSPATALAGSPGETQYF. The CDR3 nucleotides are TGTGCCAGCAGCCCCGCTACCGCATTAGCGGGGTCTCCGGGAGAGACCCAGTACTTC.